This T cell receptor (beta chain) was found in a study of T and B cells in COVID-19 patients. Study information: At median age approximately 37 years, recovered patients were younger than active-infection patients at more than 65. Of 20 active-infection patients, 18 carried comorbidities linked to unfavorable COVID-19 outcome. Of roughly 22 active-infection patients, approximately 12 were critically ill with mechanical ventilation or extracorporeal membrane oxygenation. Findings and caveats of the study: There were 2,000 to 3,000 TCR clusters exclusive to the recovered cohort, a few dozen with low generation probability.

Notes on this clonotype: Its antigen is currently unknown.

BIOMED2 TRB-A/B primer pools were used in multiplex TRB PCR. TCRdb called the multiplex PCR reads again in MiXCR, with one record for every CDR3 protein. This sample has around 15,000 distinct CDR3 sequences, with 25% to 35% found just once. Each TRB amplification used about 220-500 ng of genomic DNA from blood. This CDR3 has 16 amino acids. Germline CDR1 is MNHNY and CDR2 is SVGAGI (reference sequence). Trimming cost V 1 base and J 0 bases; bases outside gene matches: 2. The sequence derives from a human donor who had recovered from COVID-19. The gene calls are TRBV6-6 and TRBJ2-2, with TRBD2 matching over 7 bases. The sample was blood. The CDR3 region is CASSYFSGANTGELFF. The CDR3 nucleotides are TGTGCCAGCAGTTACTTCAGCGGGGCGAACACCGGGGAGCTGTTTTTT.